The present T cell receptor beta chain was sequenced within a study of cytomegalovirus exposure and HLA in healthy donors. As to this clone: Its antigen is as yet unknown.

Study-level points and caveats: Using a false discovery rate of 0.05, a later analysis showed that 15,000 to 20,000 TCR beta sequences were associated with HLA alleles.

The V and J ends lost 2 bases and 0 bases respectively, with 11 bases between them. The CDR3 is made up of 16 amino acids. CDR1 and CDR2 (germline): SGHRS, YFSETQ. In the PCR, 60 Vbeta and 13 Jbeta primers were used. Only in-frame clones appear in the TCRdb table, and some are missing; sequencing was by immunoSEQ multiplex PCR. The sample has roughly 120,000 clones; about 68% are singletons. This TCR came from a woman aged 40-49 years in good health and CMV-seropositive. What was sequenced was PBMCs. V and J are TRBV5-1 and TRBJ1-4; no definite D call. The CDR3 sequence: CASSLALSATNEKLFF. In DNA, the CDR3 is TGCGCCAGCAGCTTAGCCTTATCTGCAACTAATGAAAAACTGTTTTTT.